A single sample gave rise to the 25 T cell receptor beta chains below, sequenced in a study of radiation and T cells in renal cell carcinoma (TCRdb year 2020). The time point label of this sample denotes: baseline pretreatment blood. Interpreted using the paper, the treatment or condition label stands for: 15 Gy SBRT to primary tumor, nephrectomy 4 weeks later. Library preparation was by the immunoSEQ multiplex PCR assay. Imported from immuneACCESS, the table was reduced by TCRdb to in-frame sequences with V and J called. These copies leave out some clones; in studies compared against another copy, an unresolved V gene accounts for under half, and the cause of the remainder is not known. The sample data list 55,000 to 65,000 clones, and just under 80% of these were observed just once. The top ten clonotypes cover 6% to 8% of the sample. The sequencing here drew on blood, taken from a patient whose treatment included radiotherapy and nephrectomy. The source is a man between 60 and 75 years old with renal cell carcinoma.

The chain joins TRBV4-2 to TRBJ2-1; TRBD2 matches at 8 bases. The J segment lost 10 bases and the V segment lost 4 bases, leaving 12 bases of the junction unmatched. CDR3 size: 15 residues. Germline V gene sequence: CDR1 LGHNA, CDR2 YNFKEQ. In DNA, the CDR3 is TGTGCCAGCAGCCCCTCCCACGGGAGGGCCGTAGAGCAGTTCTTC. As protein: CASSPSHGRAVEQFF.

The chain combines TRBV5-1 with TRBJ1-1; TRBD1 might be the D (5 bases). Germline V gene lookup returns CDR1 SGHRS and CDR2 YFSETQ. Trimming took off 1 base at V and 4 bases at J, with 17 bases between the two ends. The CDR3 contains 16 residues. As DNA, the CDR3 is TGCGCCAGCAGCTTGATTGCGACAGCGGGGGGCACTGAAGCTTTCTTT. It yields the protein CASSLIATAGGTEAFF. The full variable domain, in which reference TRBV5-1 and TRBJ1-1 provide the parts outside the CDR3, is KAGVTQTPRYLIKTRGQQVTLSCSPISGHRSVSWYQQTPGQGLQFLFEYFSETQRNKGNFPGRFSGRQFSNSRSEMNVSTLELGDSALYLCASSLIATAGGTEAFFGQGTRLTVV.

This chain links TRBV30 with TRBJ2-1; 8 positions match TRBD2. CDR3 size: 13 residues. Germline loops: CDR1 GTSNPN, CDR2 SVGIG (reference sequence). Unmatched junction bases numbered 7, after V lost 8 bases and J lost 4 bases. The CDR3 sequence is CARGGETYNEQFF. For the CDR3, the DNA is TGTGCCCGGGGGGGGGAGACATACAATGAGCAGTTCTTC.

The chain employs TRBV11-2 and TRBJ1-6, with TRBD1 matching over 7 bases. Germline V CDR1 and CDR2: SGHAT, FQNNGV. V lost 5 bases to trimming and J lost 0 bases; unmatched junction nucleotides: 4. The CDR3 extends over 16 amino acids. CDR3 in amino acids: CASSETGNSYNSPLHF. In DNA, the CDR3 is TGTGCCAGCAGCGAGACAGGGAACTCCTATAATTCACCCCTCCACTTT.

This clone showed up just a few times. The CDR3 region is CASGRMGEQFF. The CDR3 coding sequence is TGCGCCAGCGGGAGAATGGGTGAGCAGTTCTTC. The rearrangement uses TRBV5-1 and TRBJ2-1, with D maybe TRBD2 (5 bases). V was trimmed by 7 bases and J by 9 bases, leaving 11 bases between them. CDR1 and CDR2 from the germline V gene are SGHRS and YFSETQ. The CDR3 loop spans 11 amino acids. Looking up the rest from reference TRBV5-1 and TRBJ2-1 gives the full variable domain: KAGVTQTPRYLIKTRGQQVTLSCSPISGHRSVSWYQQTPGQGLQFLFEYFSETQRNKGNFPGRFSGRQFSNSRSEMNVSTLELGDSALYLCASGRMGEQFFGPGTRLTVL.

V is TRBV19 and J is TRBJ1-2; no clear D. There are 14 residues in the CDR3. V lost 4 bases to trimming and J lost 7 bases, with 16 bases between them. CDR1 is LNHDA, CDR2 SQIVND, per germline (reference sequence). The DNA for the CDR3 is TGTGCCAGTAGTACCGGGCTCCTCCTGGGTGGCTACACCTTC. As protein: CASSTGLLLGGYTF.

This clone has more than one count but fewer than ten. This chain links TRBV27 with TRBJ2-7, with D possibly matching TRBD1 (6 bases). The V and J ends lost 6 bases and 1 base respectively, with 19 bases between them. Germline V gives CDR1 MNHEY, CDR2 SMNVEV (reference sequence). This CDR3 has 16 residues. This chain's CDR3 is CASSFTVTRGSYEQYF. Here the CDR3 DNA reads TGTGCCAGCAGCTTTACAGTTACCAGGGGATCCTACGAGCAGTACTTC.

In this sample, this clone turned up a few times. V gene TRBV5-6 combines with J gene TRBJ2-2; D perhaps matches TRBD2 (6 bases). Germline V CDR1 and CDR2: SGHDT, YYEEEE. The CDR3 is made up of 13 amino acids. V gave up 5 bases and J gave up 5 bases, with 10 bases separating them. The CDR3 DNA is TGTGCCAGCAGGGGGAGGAGGACCGGGGAGCTGTTTTTT. Protein product: CASRGRRTGELFF.

The rearrangement uses TRBV5-1 and TRBJ1-2, with TRBD1 matching 10 bases. The V gene end was trimmed by 4 bases and the J gene end by 7 bases; junction bases not matched to a gene: 10. Per germline, CDR1 SGHRS and CDR2 YFSETQ. The CDR3 is 15 residues long. The CDR3, as DNA: TGCGCCAGCAGCCTCCAACGGGACAGGGGCTCTGGCTACACCTTC. It encodes CASSLQRDRGSGYTF.

The V gene is TRBV5-1, the J gene TRBJ2-5; no firm D call. The V end was cut by 0 bases, the J end by 2 bases, with 11 bases between. The germline gives CDR1 SGHRS, CDR2 YFSETQ. The CDR3 covers 15 residues. The CDR3 DNA reads as TGCGCCAGCAGCTTGGGTACCTCCGGACAAGAGACCCAGTACTTC. Translated, it gives CASSLGTSGQETQYF.

The chain uses TRBV30 and TRBJ1-2; TRBD1 is a possible D gene (6 bases). V gave up 5 bases and J gave up 5 bases, with 12 bases separating them. The CDR3 consists of 12 residues. Per the germline V gene, CDR1 is GTSNPN and CDR2 is SVGIG (reference sequence). This CDR3 reads CAWLGTSYGYTF. The CDR3 bases are TGTGCCTGGCTCGGGACATCGTATGGCTACACCTTC.

The V gene is TRBV5-6, the J gene TRBJ2-1; D may be TRBD1 or TRBD2 (6 bases each). This CDR3 has 15 residues. The V end lost 2 bases, the J end lost 6 bases, and 15 bases lay between the germline ends. Germline V gene lookup returns CDR1 SGHDT and CDR2 YYEEEE. The CDR3 spells CASSFFRGGFNEQFF. CDR3 nucleotides: TGTGCCAGCAGCTTTTTCAGGGGAGGTTTCAATGAGCAGTTCTTC.

The V and J genes are TRBV7-9 and TRBJ2-1, with TRBD2 identical over 10 bases. Germline V gene lookup returns CDR1 SEHNR and CDR2 FQNEAQ (reference sequence). The CDR3 runs 16 residues. Trimming took 4 bases from V and 2 from J; bases not matched to a gene: 5. CDR3 DNA: TGTGCCAGCAGCTCCTTAGCGGGAGGCCCCTACAATGAGCAGTTCTTC. Amino acids: CASSSLAGGPYNEQFF.

The chain combines TRBV7-3 with TRBJ2-2; unclear D gene. CDR3 length equals 13 residues. Germline V gene lookup returns CDR1 SGHTA and CDR2 FQGTGA. Trimming shortened V by 3 bases and J by 7 bases, and 9 bases separated the two germline ends. The CDR3 DNA reads as TGTGCCAGCAGCTTTGGTGGTGGCGGGGAGCTGTTTTTT. Protein: CASSFGGGGELFF.

With respect to this clone: This may be a read error: a much more frequent sequence differs by one nucleotide. The chain has TRBV7-9 and TRBJ1-1; TRBD1 is a possible D gene (5 bases). The CDR3 covers 13 residues. The V end lost 3 bases, the J end lost 3 bases, and 8 bases lay between the germline ends. Germline V gene lookup returns CDR1 SEHNR and CDR2 FQNEAQ (reference sequence). The CDR3 spells CASSFAGDTEAFF. CDR3 bases: TGTGCCAGCAGCTTCGCGGGGGACACTGAAGCTTTCTTT.

This chain connects TRBV19 to TRBJ2-1; TRBD2 aligns across 7 bases. CDR3 size: 14 residues. Germline CDR1 reads LNHDA; CDR2 reads SQIVND (reference sequence). V shed 5 bases, J shed 5 bases, and the junction held 6 bases outside the gene matches. CDR3 amino acids: CASSRGGVHNEQFF. The CDR3 DNA is TGTGCCAGTAGTCGGGGAGGGGTCCACAATGAGCAGTTCTTC. Full variable domain (rest looked up from reference TRBV19 and TRBJ2-1): DGGITQSPKYLFRKEGQNVTLSCEQNLNHDAMYWYRQDPGQGLRLIYYSQIVNDFQKGDIAEGYSVSREKKESFPLTVTSAQKNPTAFYLCASSRGGVHNEQFFGPGTRLTVL.

The CDR3 region is CASSGGLALPYNEQFF. As DNA, the CDR3 is TGTGCCAGTAGTGGGGGACTAGCTCTTCCCTACAATGAGCAGTTCTTC. The gene calls are TRBV19 and TRBJ2-1, with 9 bases aligning to TRBD2. This CDR3 is built from 16 residues. Per the germline V gene, CDR1 is LNHDA and CDR2 is SQIVND (reference sequence). The V segment lost 5 bases and the J segment 2 bases; nucleotides outside the gene matches: 7.

This chain uses TRBV5-1 with TRBJ2-1; possible D gene TRBD1, 6 bases. CDR3 length: 20 amino acids. Germline-derived CDR1 and CDR2 are SGHRS and YFSETQ. V was cut by 3 bases and J by 3 bases, with 28 bases left in between. The CDR3, as DNA: TGCGCCAGCAGCTCCTACTTGAGCTCCAGGGGCCAGAGATTCTACAATGAGCAGTTCTTC. It is translated as CASSSYLSSRGQRFYNEQFF. The complete variable domain, with remaining parts taken from reference TRBV5-1 and TRBJ2-1, reads KAGVTQTPRYLIKTRGQQVTLSCSPISGHRSVSWYQQTPGQGLQFLFEYFSETQRNKGNFPGRFSGRQFSNSRSEMNVSTLELGDSALYLCASSSYLSSRGQRFYNEQFFGPGTRLTVL.

This clone came up once. The chain joins TRBV30 to TRBJ1-6; TRBD1 might be the D (5 bases). Trimming left V 3 bases short and J 7 bases short, with 19 bases between. The CDR3 extends over 16 amino acids. The V gene's germline CDR1 is GTSNPN and CDR2 SVGIG (reference sequence). The CDR3 nucleotides read TGTGCCTGGAGGTCCACCTCCGGGACCGCGAATTCACCCCTCCACTTT. The encoded protein is CAWRSTSGTANSPLHF.

The rearrangement uses TRBV6-1 and TRBJ2-2; no firm D call. Trimming removed 6 bases at V and 5 bases at J, with 13 bases between. Germline V gene lookup returns CDR1 MNHNS and CDR2 SASEGT. The CDR3 contains 14 residues. The CDR3 here is CASRETSHTGELFF. CDR3 sequence (DNA): TGTGCCAGCAGGGAGACTTCACATACCGGGGAGCTGTTTTTT.

This chain joins TRBV29-1 and TRBJ1-4; possibly TRBD1 for D (6 bases). CDR1 and CDR2 (germline): SQVTM, ANQGSEA. The CDR3 contains 13 residues. V was shortened by 3 bases and J by 8 bases, with 13 bases between the two germline ends. CDR3 sequence (DNA): TGCAGCGTTGAGGGGGGGGCTGGAGAAAAACTGTTTTTT. Amino acid sequence: CSVEGGAGEKLFF.

The gene calls are TRBV19 and TRBJ1-1; D remains unclear. V dropped 6 bases and J dropped 0 bases, with 8 bases sitting between them. Germline CDR1 and CDR2: LNHDA and SQIVND (reference sequence). This CDR3 contains 13 residues. The CDR3, as DNA: TGTGCCAGTAGCCGGACCTTGAACACTGAAGCTTTCTTT. Residues: CASSRTLNTEAFF.

This clone has just a few counts. The V and J genes are TRBV6-6 and TRBJ1-5; 9 nucleotides match TRBD1. CDR1 and CDR2 from the germline V gene are MNHNY and SVGAGI (reference sequence). The CDR3 covers 16 residues. V lost 7 bases to trimming and J lost 3 bases; unmatched junction nucleotides: 10. CDR3 sequence: CASKDRGALSNQPQHF. DNA for the CDR3: TGTGCCAGCAAAGACAGGGGGGCCCTTTCCAATCAGCCCCAGCATTTT.

The chain is built from TRBV7-2 and TRBJ1-1; D remains ambiguous. This CDR3 contains 14 residues. Germline CDR1 and CDR2: SGHTA and FQGNSA. V lost 6 bases to trimming and J lost 8 bases, with 19 bases between them. The CDR3: CASSSGPQGTEAFF. DNA of the CDR3: TGTGCCAGCAGTTCCGGGCCGCAAGGAACCGAAGCTTTCTTT.

This chain links TRBV15 with TRBJ2-3, with 8 bases matching TRBD2. The CDR3 is 16 amino acids. V dropped 5 bases and J dropped 0; count of bases not matched to a gene: 7. From germline, CDR1 is LNHNV and CDR2 YYDKDF (reference sequence). CDR3 residues: CATSAREGFSTDTQYF. The CDR3 region has the DNA TGTGCCACCAGCGCACGGGAGGGGTTTAGCACAGATACGCAGTATTTT.